This T cell receptor beta chain was identified in a study of T cells in Graves' hyperthyroidism and ophthalmopathy. TCR beta CDR3 regions were amplified from RNA. With the HTBI primer set, the TCR CDR3 went through a first round of RT-PCR. TCRdb processed the multiplex PCR reads anew with MiXCR; each CDR3 protein has one entry. This table has approximately 700,000 distinct CDR3 sequences, about 15% appearing once. There are many counts of this clonotype. The clonotype was recovered from a man younger than 30 with Graves' hyperthyroidism. The material sequenced was blood.

The CDR3, as DNA: TGTGCCAGCAGGTCTTGGGGCGAAACGCAGTATTTT. Translated, it gives CASRSWGETQYF. The chain joins TRBV12-3 or TRBV12-4 to TRBJ2-3, with a weak D call TRBD1 (5 bases). The CDR3 runs 12 residues. Trimming removed 6 bases from V and 9 bases from J, with 13 bases in between.